This T cell receptor (beta chain) was observed in a study of human T cells and chemical hapten exposure. Worth noting for this clonotype: Its antigen is undetermined.

Time point meaning: patch test 3, about 24 weeks after DPC sensitization. Treatment here: therapeutic diphenylcyclopropenone sensitization with weekly scalp DPC. TCRdb reprocessed the RACE reads via MiXCR and lists one record per CDR3 protein. The sample holds 55,000 to 80,000 distinct CDR3 sequences, approximately 11% seen once. This CDR3 region has 15 residues. The junction had 12 bases not matched to a gene; V was cut back by 6 bases and J by 5 bases. Study-wide results and limits: Significantly greater numbers of large CDR3 similarity clusters came from expanded TCRs than from controls.

The TCR comes from a woman under 40 with alopecia areata. Some clones in this sample may be carry-over from other donors' samples. The sequencing used whole blood, collected in connection with sensitization to the hapten diphenylcyclopropenone (DPC). The V and J genes are TRBV12-3 or TRBV12-4 and TRBJ1-2; 7 nucleotides align to TRBD1. CDR3 region: CASRRGQQESYGYTF. The DNA for the CDR3 is TGTGCCAGCAGGCGGGGACAGCAAGAAAGTTATGGCTACACCTTC.